The 32 T cell receptor beta chains in this list originate from one sample, sequenced in a study of blood T cell repertoires in COVID-19. Assay: immunoSEQ multiplex PCR; the TCRdb copy retains only in-frame clones and omits some. Seen here are under 300,000 clones, approximately 85% observed once, and the top ten hold 1.9%. The sample taken for sequencing was PBMCs or T cells enriched from blood (not recorded which). These receptors were obtained from a woman between 45 and 60 years old who had recovered from COVID-19.

This clone occurred once. The chain is built from TRBV9 and TRBJ1-1, with D hard to call. From germline, CDR1 is SGDLS and CDR2 YYNGEE. The V gene lost 0 bases and the J gene lost 5 bases, with 14 bases spanning the gap. This CDR3 region has 15 residues. CDR3 amino acids: CASSVEWRGWTEAFF. CDR3 in DNA: TGTGCCAGCAGCGTAGAATGGCGGGGATGGACTGAAGCTTTCTTT.

The rearrangement links TRBV28 to TRBJ2-1, with 10 bases matching TRBD2. The length of the CDR3 is 13 residues. Trimming at V came to 8 bases and at J to 5 bases, leaving 3 bases not matched to a gene. CDR1 MDHEN and CDR2 SYDVKM come from the germline V gene. CDR3 residues: CASLAGAHNEQFF. Written as DNA, the CDR3 is TGTGCCAGCCTAGCGGGAGCCCACAATGAGCAGTTCTTC.

The rearrangement uses TRBV2 and TRBJ2-3; D might be TRBD2 (6 bases). The V and J ends lost 3 bases and 11 bases respectively, with 12 bases between them. CDR1 is SNHLY, CDR2 FYNNEI, per germline. The CDR3 totals 12 residues. CDR3 amino acids: CASSEGLRGQYF. As DNA, the CDR3 is TGTGCCAGCAGTGAGGGACTGAGGGGGCAGTATTTT.

The chain uses TRBV6-6 and TRBJ2-3; unclear D gene. Germline V lookup: CDR1 MNHNY, CDR2 SVGAGI (reference sequence). The CDR3 totals 14 residues. V lost 2 bases, J lost 2 bases, and 8 bases lay in between. The CDR3 DNA sequence: TGTGCCAGCAGTTACCCTAGTAACACAGATACGCAGTATTTT. It yields the protein CASSYPSNTDTQYF.

J is TRBJ2-1 and V is TRBV10-3, with TRBD1 matching 8 bases. Trimming cost V 9 bases and J 7 bases; bases outside gene matches: 14. The CDR3 runs 15 residues. Per germline, CDR1 ENHRY and CDR2 SYGVKD. The CDR3 loop is CAICPGTGFGNEQFF. The CDR3 nucleotides are TGTGCCATATGTCCCGGGACAGGCTTCGGGAATGAGCAGTTCTTC.

The chain joins TRBV30 to TRBJ2-1, with 7 bases fitting TRBD2. The V and J ends lost 3 bases and 7 bases, in that order; junction bases with no gene match: 9. Germline V gene lookup returns CDR1 GTSNPN and CDR2 SVGIG (reference sequence). This CDR3 contains 14 residues. Here the CDR3 reads CAWSEGRARNEQFF. The CDR3 nucleotides are TGTGCCTGGAGCGAGGGGAGGGCCAGAAATGAGCAGTTCTTC.

This clone was counted a single time. V usage is TRBV7-9 and J usage is TRBJ1-1; D gene unclear. V was shortened by 5 bases and J by 4 bases, with 17 bases between the two germline ends. The V gene's germline CDR1 is SEHNR and CDR2 FQNEAQ (reference sequence). The CDR3 runs to 15 residues. The CDR3 spells CASSPVLLPGTEAFF. In nucleotides, the CDR3 is TGTGCCAGCAGCCCCGTCTTATTACCGGGCACTGAAGCTTTCTTT.

The chain links TRBV6-6 to TRBJ1-2; weak D call: TRBD1 (6 bases). The CDR3 has 15 amino acids. Looked up from germline, CDR1 is MNHNY and CDR2 is SVGAGI (reference sequence). The V gene lost 0 bases and the J gene lost 0 bases, with 8 bases spanning the gap. The CDR3 coding sequence is TGTGCCAGCAGTTACTCGGGACAACCTAACTATGGCTACACCTTC. This codes for CASSYSGQPNYGYTF.

V is TRBV3-1 (or the pseudogene TRBV3-2) and J is TRBJ1-2; 7 bases agree with TRBD1. V lost 4 bases to trimming and J lost 5 bases; unmatched junction nucleotides: 7. Germline V gives CDR1 LGHDT, CDR2 YNNKEL (reference sequence). The CDR3 length is 14 residues. In nucleotides, the CDR3 is TGTGCCAGCAGCCTAACGACAGGGTTGTATGGCTACACCTTC. This translates into CASSLTTGLYGYTF.

This sequence joins TRBV5-1 and TRBJ2-1, with 8 bases aligning to TRBD2. The germline V gene has CDR1 SGHRS and CDR2 YFSETQ. CDR3 length equals 14 residues. J gave up 5 bases and V 4 bases, and 5 bases lay outside the gene matches. CDR3 nucleotide sequence: TGCGCCAGCAGCCGACAAGCGGGAGACAATGAGCAGTTCTTC. The encoded protein is CASSRQAGDNEQFF.

The chain employs TRBV7-3 and TRBJ2-5; 10 positions match TRBD1. The germline CDR1 and CDR2 sequences are SGHTA and FQGTGA. This CDR3 has 14 amino acids. The ends lost 6 bases at V and 5 bases at J; junction bases unmatched: 6. The DNA for the CDR3 is TGTGCCAGCAGTTCCGGGACAGGGGCCGAGACCCAGTACTTC. Amino acid sequence: CASSSGTGAETQYF.

The gene calls are TRBV2 and TRBJ1-6; tentative D call: TRBD1 (5 bases). The CDR3 is made up of 14 amino acids. CDR1 is SNHLY, CDR2 FYNNEI, per germline. Trimming took 4 bases from V and 10 from J, leaving 14 bases between them. CDR3 in DNA: TGTGCCAGCAGTGGAATACTCAGGGAATCACCCCTCCACTTT. It is translated as CASSGILRESPLHF.

The rearrangement joins TRBV10-3 to TRBJ2-7; possible D gene TRBD2, 5 bases. V shed 4 bases and J shed 0 bases, with 10 bases lying between them. Germline CDR1 reads ENHRY; CDR2 reads SYGVKD. This CDR3 is 14 amino acids long. As DNA, the CDR3 is TGTGCCATCAGTGCGGCGGGTAGCTCCTACGAGCAGTACTTC. Its translation: CAISAAGSSYEQYF.

This clone was observed a few times. The CDR3 nucleotides read TGCGCCAGCAGCTTGGAGTTAACGGCTAGCGGGAGCGGGAATGAGCAGTTCTTC. Translated: CASSLELTASGSGNEQFF. This chain uses TRBV5-1 with TRBJ2-1; 10 nucleotides align to TRBD2. Germline V gives CDR1 SGHRS, CDR2 YFSETQ. The CDR3 has 18 residues. Germline trimming cut 0 bases from V and 7 bases from J; bases unmatched to any gene: 13.

The chain couples TRBV7-9 to TRBJ2-7, with 9 bases lining up with TRBD2. The V segment lost 0 bases and the J segment 2 bases; nucleotides outside the gene matches: 2. This CDR3 region has 15 residues. CDR1 SEHNR and CDR2 FQNEAQ come from the germline V gene (reference sequence). CDR3 nucleotide sequence: TGTGCCAGCAGCTTAGCTAGCGGGAGACCCTACGAGCAGTACTTC. It is translated as CASSLASGRPYEQYF.

A few counts support this clone. This sequence joins TRBV6-5 and TRBJ1-1, with 7 bases that match TRBD1. Unmatched junction bases numbered 1, after V lost 0 bases and J lost 0 bases. Germline CDR1 MNHEY, CDR2 SVGAGI. The CDR3 spans 15 residues. In DNA form, the CDR3 reads TGTGCCAGCAGTTACTCAGGACAGGTGAACACTGAAGCTTTCTTT. It specifies CASSYSGQVNTEAFF.

This clone was seen only once. The chain couples TRBV3-1 (or the pseudogene TRBV3-2) to TRBJ1-1, with D hard to call. There are 16 residues in the CDR3. Germline loops: CDR1 LGHDT, CDR2 YNNKEL (reference sequence). With 4 bases removed from V and 0 bases from J, the gap between germline ends came to 15 bases. The CDR3 is CASSPPAAGVNTEAFF. For the CDR3, the DNA is TGTGCCAGCAGCCCGCCGGCTGCCGGGGTGAACACTGAAGCTTTCTTT.

The rearrangement links TRBV7-2 to TRBJ2-7; 12 bases align to TRBD2. CDR1 and CDR2 from the germline V gene are SGHTA and FQGNSA. CDR3 length: 14 amino acids. V was clipped by 9 bases and J by 2 bases; unmatched bases: 5. The CDR3 is CASQLAGGPYEQYF. The CDR3 DNA reads as TGTGCCAGTCAACTAGCGGGGGGCCCCTACGAGCAGTACTTC.

This chain connects TRBV9 to TRBJ2-3; a weak D match, TRBD1 (5 bases). Looked up from germline, CDR1 is SGDLS and CDR2 is YYNGEE. This CDR3 region has 15 residues. Trimming removed 1 base from V and 1 base from J, with 10 bases in between. This CDR3 reads CASSVSLGGTDTQYF. The CDR3 nucleotides are TGTGCCAGCAGCGTAAGCTTAGGGGGCACAGATACGCAGTATTTT.

The chain uses TRBV2 and TRBJ1-2; D perhaps matches TRBD1 (5 bases). V dropped 7 bases and J dropped 0 bases, with 18 bases sitting between them. This CDR3 spans 16 amino acids. The germline V gene encodes CDR1 SNHLY and CDR2 FYNNEI. CDR3 sequence (DNA): TGTGCCAGCACCCTAATGGGGGGGAGGGCTAACTATGGCTACACCTTC. Amino acids: CASTLMGGRANYGYTF.

This clone turned up a few times. The rearrangement uses TRBV10-3 and TRBJ1-2, with D uncertain. The CDR3 has 13 residues. Germline lookup yields CDR1 ENHRY and CDR2 SYGVKD. The V gene lost 7 bases and the J gene lost 6 bases, with 15 bases spanning the gap. CDR3: CAITHGERNGYTF. In DNA, the CDR3 is TGTGCCATCACCCACGGGGAAAGGAATGGCTACACCTTC.

This chain links TRBV21-1 with TRBJ1-5; TRBD1 is the table's D call and was not checked against the DNA. TRBV21-1 is a listed pseudogene. The CDR3 spans 16 residues. The CDR3 spells CASSSRQNINNQPQHF. CDR3 sequence (DNA): TGTGCCAGCAGCTCCAGACAGAACATTAACAATCAGCCCCAGCATTTT.

The CDR3 sequence: CASSGGDSSYEQYF. Written as DNA, the CDR3 is TGCGCCAGCTCCGGGGGGGATTCCTCCTACGAGCAGTACTTC. The V call is TRBV5-1, the J call TRBJ2-7, with 8 bases lining up with TRBD2. CDR3 length: 14 amino acids. Germline V gene data show CDR1 as SGHRS and CDR2 as YFSETQ. V shed 7 bases, J shed 0 bases, and the junction held 6 bases outside the gene matches.

This clone has only a few counts. The V call is TRBV2, the J call TRBJ2-1, with unresolved D. The CDR3 has 12 amino acids. Trimming cost V 6 bases and J 9 bases, with 12 bases left between them. The germline gives CDR1 SNHLY, CDR2 FYNNEI. The CDR3 is CASRLKMAEQFF. In DNA form, the CDR3 reads TGTGCCAGCAGACTAAAGATGGCTGAGCAGTTCTTC.

The chain has TRBV5-4 and TRBJ1-1; unclear D gene. In germline, CDR1 is SGHNT, CDR2 YYREEE (reference sequence). The CDR3 has 16 residues. The V end was cut by 3 bases, the J end by 3 bases, with 18 bases between. The CDR3 loop reads CASSYPGASKDTEAFF. Here the CDR3 DNA reads TGTGCCAGCAGCTATCCAGGTGCGTCAAAGGACACTGAAGCTTTCTTT.

The chain carries TRBV5-1 and TRBJ2-5, with 12 bases lining up with TRBD1. This CDR3 is 16 amino acids long. V was pared by 4 bases and J by 3 bases, with 7 bases of the junction left unmatched. Germline V gene data show CDR1 as SGHRS and CDR2 as YFSETQ. The CDR3: CASSPGTGGGEETQYF. The CDR3 DNA reads TGCGCCAGCAGCCCCGGGACAGGGGGCGGGGAAGAGACCCAGTACTTC.

In this sample, this clone turned up once. The V gene is TRBV6-5, the J gene TRBJ1-3; 8 bases agree with TRBD1. Per the germline V gene, CDR1 is MNHEY and CDR2 is SVGAGI. Losses at the gene ends were 5 bases for V and 2 bases for J; bases not matched to a gene: 2. This CDR3 comprises 14 residues. The CDR3 loop reads CASSTTGAGNTIYF. In nucleotides, the CDR3 is TGTGCCAGCAGTACGACAGGGGCTGGAAACACCATATATTTT.

V gene TRBV19 combines with J gene TRBJ1-2; maybe TRBD1 (5 bases). Trimming removed 5 bases from V and 8 bases from J, with 18 bases in between. The V gene's germline CDR1 is LNHDA and CDR2 SQIVND (reference sequence). The length of the CDR3 is 14 residues. The CDR3 DNA follows: TGTGCCAGTAGTCCCCCCCATGGACAAGGGGGCTACACCTTC. This codes for CASSPPHGQGGYTF.

The V and J genes are TRBV7-8 and TRBJ2-7; D might be TRBD2 (6 bases). Germline V gene lookup returns CDR1 SGHVS and CDR2 FQNEAQ. V was cut by 3 bases and J by 2 bases, with 14 bases left in between. The CDR3 extends over 15 amino acids. The CDR3 region is CASSLGRDLTYEQYF. The DNA of the CDR3 is TGTGCCAGCAGCTTGGGCCGGGACTTGACCTACGAGCAGTACTTC.

This sequence joins TRBV7-2 and TRBJ2-5; TRBD2 aligns across 7 bases. The CDR3 consists of 13 residues. The V segment lost 4 bases and the J segment 4 bases; nucleotides outside the gene matches: 3. Germline lookup yields CDR1 SGHTA and CDR2 FQGNSA. The CDR3 loop reads CASSSSSGETQYF. The CDR3 DNA reads as TGTGCCAGCAGCTCGTCTAGCGGAGAGACCCAGTACTTC.

The gene calls are TRBV15 and TRBJ1-4; D unclear. This CDR3 is 16 amino acids long. Germline-derived CDR1 and CDR2 are LNHNV and YYDKDF (reference sequence). V lost 0 bases, J lost 1 base, and 9 bases lay in between. The CDR3 loop reads CATSRDRPGTNEKLFF. The CDR3 DNA follows: TGTGCCACCAGCAGAGATCGGCCGGGAACTAATGAAAAACTGTTTTTT.

The V gene is TRBV6-6, the J gene TRBJ1-1; 9 nucleotides agree with TRBD1. This CDR3 comprises 18 residues. The V segment lost 5 bases and the J segment 3 bases; nucleotides outside the gene matches: 16. Germline lookup yields CDR1 MNHNY and CDR2 SVGAGI (reference sequence). CDR3 sequence: CASSLSTGGILADTEAFF. DNA of the CDR3: TGTGCCAGCAGTCTCTCAACAGGGGGCATTTTAGCGGACACTGAAGCTTTCTTT.